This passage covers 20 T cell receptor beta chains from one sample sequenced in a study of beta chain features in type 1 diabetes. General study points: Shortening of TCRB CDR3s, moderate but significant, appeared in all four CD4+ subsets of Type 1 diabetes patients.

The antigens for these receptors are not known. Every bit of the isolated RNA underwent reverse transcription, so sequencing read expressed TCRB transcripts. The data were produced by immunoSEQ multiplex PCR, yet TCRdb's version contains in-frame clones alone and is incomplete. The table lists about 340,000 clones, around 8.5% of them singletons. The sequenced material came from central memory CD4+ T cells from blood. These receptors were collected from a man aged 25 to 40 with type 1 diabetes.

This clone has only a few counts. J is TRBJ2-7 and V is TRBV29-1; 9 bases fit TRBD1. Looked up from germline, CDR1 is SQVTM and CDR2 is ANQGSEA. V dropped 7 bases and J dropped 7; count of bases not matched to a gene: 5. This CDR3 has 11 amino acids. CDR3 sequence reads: CSGGTGTEQYF. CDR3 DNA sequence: TGCAGCGGAGGGACAGGGACGGAGCAGTACTTC.

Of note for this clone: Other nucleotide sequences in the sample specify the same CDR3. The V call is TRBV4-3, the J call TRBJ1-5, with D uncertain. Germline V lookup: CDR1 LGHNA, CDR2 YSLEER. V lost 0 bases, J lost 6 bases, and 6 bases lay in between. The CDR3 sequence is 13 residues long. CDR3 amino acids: CASSQDGSQPQHF. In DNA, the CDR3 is TGCGCCAGCAGCCAAGATGGAAGTCAGCCCCAGCATTTT.

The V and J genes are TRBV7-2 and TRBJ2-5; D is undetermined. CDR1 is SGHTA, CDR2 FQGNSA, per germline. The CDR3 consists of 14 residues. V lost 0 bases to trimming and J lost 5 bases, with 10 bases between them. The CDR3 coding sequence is TGTGCCAGCAGCTTAGCGCCCCAGGTCGAGACCCAGTACTTC. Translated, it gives CASSLAPQVETQYF.

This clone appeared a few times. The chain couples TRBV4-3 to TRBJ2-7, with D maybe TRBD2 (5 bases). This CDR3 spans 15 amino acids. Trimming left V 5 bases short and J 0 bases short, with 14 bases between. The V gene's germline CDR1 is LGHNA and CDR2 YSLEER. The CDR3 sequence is CASSIAQGSSYEQYF. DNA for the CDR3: TGCGCCAGCAGCATCGCCCAAGGGAGCTCCTACGAGCAGTACTTC.

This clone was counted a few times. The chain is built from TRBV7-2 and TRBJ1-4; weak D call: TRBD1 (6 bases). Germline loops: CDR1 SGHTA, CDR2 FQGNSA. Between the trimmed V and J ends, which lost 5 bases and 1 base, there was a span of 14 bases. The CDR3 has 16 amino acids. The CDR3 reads CASSREGVRTNEKLFF. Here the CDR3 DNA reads TGTGCCAGCAGCCGAGAGGGGGTCAGAACTAATGAAAAACTGTTTTTT. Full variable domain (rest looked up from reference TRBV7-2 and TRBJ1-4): GAGVSQSPSNKVTEKGKDVELRCDPISGHTALYWYRQSLGQGLEFLIYFQGNSAPDKSGLPSDRFSAERTGGSVSTLTIQRTQQEDSAVYLCASSREGVRTNEKLFFGSGTQLSVL.

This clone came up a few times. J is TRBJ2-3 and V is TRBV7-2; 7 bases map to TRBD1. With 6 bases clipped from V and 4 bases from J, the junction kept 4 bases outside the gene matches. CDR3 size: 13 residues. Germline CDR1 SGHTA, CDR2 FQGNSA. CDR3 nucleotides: TGTGCCAGCAGTTTAACAGGGGCAGATACGCAGTATTTT. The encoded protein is CASSLTGADTQYF. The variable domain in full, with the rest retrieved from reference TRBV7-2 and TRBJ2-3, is GAGVSQSPSNKVTEKGKDVELRCDPISGHTALYWYRQSLGQGLEFLIYFQGNSAPDKSGLPSDRFSAERTGGSVSTLTIQRTQQEDSAVYLCASSLTGADTQYFGPGTRLTVL.

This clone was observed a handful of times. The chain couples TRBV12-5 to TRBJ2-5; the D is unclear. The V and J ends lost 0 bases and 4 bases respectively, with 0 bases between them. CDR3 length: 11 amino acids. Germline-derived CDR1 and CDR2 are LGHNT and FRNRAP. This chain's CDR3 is CASGLVETQYF. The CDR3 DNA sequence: TGTGCTAGTGGTTTGGTAGAGACCCAGTACTTC.

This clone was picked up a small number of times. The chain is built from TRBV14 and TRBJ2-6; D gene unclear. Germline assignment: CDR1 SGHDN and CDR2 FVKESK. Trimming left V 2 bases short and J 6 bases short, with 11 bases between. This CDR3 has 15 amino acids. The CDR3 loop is CASSQRQSAANVLTF. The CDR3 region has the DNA TGTGCCAGCAGCCAACGTCAGAGCGCGGCCAACGTCCTGACTTTC.

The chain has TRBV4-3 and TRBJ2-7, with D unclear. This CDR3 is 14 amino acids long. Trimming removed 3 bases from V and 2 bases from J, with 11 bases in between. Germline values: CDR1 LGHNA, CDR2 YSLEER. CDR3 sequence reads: CASSQHRPAYEQYF. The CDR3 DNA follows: TGCGCCAGCAGCCAGCACAGACCAGCCTACGAGCAGTACTTC.

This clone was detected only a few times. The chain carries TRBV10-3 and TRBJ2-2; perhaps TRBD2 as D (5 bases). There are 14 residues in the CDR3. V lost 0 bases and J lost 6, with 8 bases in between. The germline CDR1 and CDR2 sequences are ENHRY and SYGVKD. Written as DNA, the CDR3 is TGTGCCATCAGTGAGTCAACGGGGTCCGGGGAGCTGTTTTTT. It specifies CAISESTGSGELFF.

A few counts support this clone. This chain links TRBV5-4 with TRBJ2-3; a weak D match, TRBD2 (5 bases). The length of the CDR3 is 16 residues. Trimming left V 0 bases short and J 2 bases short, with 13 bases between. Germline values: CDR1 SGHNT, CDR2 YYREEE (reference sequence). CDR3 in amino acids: CASSLGKRTDTDTQYF. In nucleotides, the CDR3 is TGTGCCAGCAGCTTGGGAAAACGGACTGACACAGATACGCAGTATTTT.

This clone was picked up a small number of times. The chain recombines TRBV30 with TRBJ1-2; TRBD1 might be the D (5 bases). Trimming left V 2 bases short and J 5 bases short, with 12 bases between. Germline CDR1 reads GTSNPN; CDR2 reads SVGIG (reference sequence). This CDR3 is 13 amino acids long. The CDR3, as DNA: TGTGCCTGGAGTAACGGGGGTGCGTATGGCTACACCTTC. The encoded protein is CAWSNGGAYGYTF.

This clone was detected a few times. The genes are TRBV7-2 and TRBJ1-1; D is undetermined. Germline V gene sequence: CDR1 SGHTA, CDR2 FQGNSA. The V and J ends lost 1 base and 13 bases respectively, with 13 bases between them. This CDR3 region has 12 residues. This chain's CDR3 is CASSLDSGSGFF. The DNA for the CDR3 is TGTGCCAGCAGCTTAGACAGCGGATCGGGTTTCTTT.

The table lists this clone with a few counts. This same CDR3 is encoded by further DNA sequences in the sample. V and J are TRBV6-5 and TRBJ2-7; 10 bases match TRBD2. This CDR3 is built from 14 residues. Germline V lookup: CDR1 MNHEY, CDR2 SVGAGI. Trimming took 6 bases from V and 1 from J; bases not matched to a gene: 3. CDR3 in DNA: TGTGCCAGCAGGGCTAGCGGGGGTTCCTACGAGCAGTACTTC. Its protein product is CASRASGGSYEQYF.

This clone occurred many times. This chain's CDR3 is CSVGASTDTQYF. In DNA, the CDR3 is TGCAGCGTGGGAGCGAGCACAGATACGCAGTATTTT. The chain has TRBV29-1 and TRBJ2-3, with D possibly matching TRBD2 (5 bases). There are 12 residues in the CDR3. V was clipped by 6 bases and J by 0 bases, with 7 bases between them. Germline CDR1 SQVTM, CDR2 ANQGSEA.

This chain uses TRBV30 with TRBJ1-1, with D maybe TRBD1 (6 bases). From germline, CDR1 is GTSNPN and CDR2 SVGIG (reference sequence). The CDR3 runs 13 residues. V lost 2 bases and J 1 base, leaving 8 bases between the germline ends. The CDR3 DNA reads TGTGCCTGGAGTTGGACAGAGAACACTGAAGCTTTCTTT. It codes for CAWSWTENTEAFF. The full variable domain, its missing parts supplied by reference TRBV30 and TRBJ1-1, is SQTIHQWPATLVQPVGSPLSLECTVEGTSNPNLYWYRQAAGRGLQLLFYSVGIGQISSEVPQNLSASRPQDRQFILSSKKLLLSDSGFYLCAWSWTENTEAFFGQGTRLTVV.

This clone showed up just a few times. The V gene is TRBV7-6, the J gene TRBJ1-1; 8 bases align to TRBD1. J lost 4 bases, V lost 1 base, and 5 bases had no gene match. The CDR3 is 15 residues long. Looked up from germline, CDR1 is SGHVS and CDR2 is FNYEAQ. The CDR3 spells CASSLVGQGGTEAFF. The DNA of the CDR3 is TGTGCCAGCAGCTTAGTAGGACAGGGAGGCACTGAAGCTTTCTTT.

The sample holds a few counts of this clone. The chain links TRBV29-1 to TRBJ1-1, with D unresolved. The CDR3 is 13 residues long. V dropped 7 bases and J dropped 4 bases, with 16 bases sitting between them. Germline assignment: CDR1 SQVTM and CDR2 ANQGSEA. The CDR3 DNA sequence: TGCAGCGCTCAACCCGGGTTCGGCACTGAAGCTTTCTTT. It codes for CSAQPGFGTEAFF. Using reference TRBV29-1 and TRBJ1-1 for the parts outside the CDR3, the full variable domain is SAVISQKPSRDICQRGTSLTIQCQVDSQVTMMFWYRQQPGQSLTLIATANQGSEATYESGFVIDKFPISRPNLTFSTLTVSNMSPEDSSIYLCSAQPGFGTEAFFGQGTRLTVV.

CDR3 loop: CASSPLIGRDEQYF. In DNA form, the CDR3 reads TGTGCCAGCTCACCTTTGATAGGGAGGGACGAGCAGTACTTC. This rearrangement joins TRBV18 to TRBJ2-7, with 7 bases fitting TRBD2. This CDR3 comprises 14 residues. Looked up from germline, CDR1 is KGHSH and CDR2 is LQKENI. After removal of 3 bases from V and 5 bases from J, the junction contained 7 bases not matched to a gene.

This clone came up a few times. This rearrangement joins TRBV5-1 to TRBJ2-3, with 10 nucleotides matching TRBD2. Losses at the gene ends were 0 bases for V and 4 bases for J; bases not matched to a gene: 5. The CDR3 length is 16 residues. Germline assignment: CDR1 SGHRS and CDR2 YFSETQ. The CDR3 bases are TGCGCCAGCAGCTTGGGTACTAGCGGGGTGTCAGATACGCAGTATTTT. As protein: CASSLGTSGVSDTQYF.